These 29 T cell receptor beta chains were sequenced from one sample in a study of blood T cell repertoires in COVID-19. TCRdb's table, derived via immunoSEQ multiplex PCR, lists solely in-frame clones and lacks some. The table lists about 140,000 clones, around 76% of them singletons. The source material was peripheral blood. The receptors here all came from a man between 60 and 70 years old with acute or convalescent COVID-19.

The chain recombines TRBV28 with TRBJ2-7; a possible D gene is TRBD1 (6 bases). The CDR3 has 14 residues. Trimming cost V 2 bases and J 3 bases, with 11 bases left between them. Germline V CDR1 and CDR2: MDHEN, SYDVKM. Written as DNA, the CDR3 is TGTGCCAGCAGTTTAAGGCAGGGGAACTACGAGCAGTACTTC. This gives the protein CASSLRQGNYEQYF.

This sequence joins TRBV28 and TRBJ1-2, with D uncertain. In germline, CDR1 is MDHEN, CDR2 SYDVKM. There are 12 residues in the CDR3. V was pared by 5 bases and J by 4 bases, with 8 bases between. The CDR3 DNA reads TGTGCCAGCAGTCCCCCCGGCTATGGCTACACCTTC. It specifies CASSPPGYGYTF.

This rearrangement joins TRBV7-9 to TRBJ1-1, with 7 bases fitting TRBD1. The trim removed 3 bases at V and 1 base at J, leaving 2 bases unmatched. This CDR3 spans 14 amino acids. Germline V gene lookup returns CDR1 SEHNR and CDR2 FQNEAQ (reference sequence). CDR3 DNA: TGTGCCAGCAGCTTTGGACAGGCGAACACTGAAGCTTTCTTT. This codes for CASSFGQANTEAFF.

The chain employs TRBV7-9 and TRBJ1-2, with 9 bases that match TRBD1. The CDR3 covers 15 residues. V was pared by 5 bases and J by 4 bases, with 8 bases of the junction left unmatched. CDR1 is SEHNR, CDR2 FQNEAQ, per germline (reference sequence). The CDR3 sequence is CASSAWTGAAYGYTF. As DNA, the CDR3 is TGTGCCAGCAGCGCTTGGACAGGGGCCGCCTATGGCTACACCTTC.

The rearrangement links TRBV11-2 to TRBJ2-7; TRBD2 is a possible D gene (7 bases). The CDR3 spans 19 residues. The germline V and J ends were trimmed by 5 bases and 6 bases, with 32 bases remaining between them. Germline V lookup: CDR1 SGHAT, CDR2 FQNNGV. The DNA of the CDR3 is TGTGCCAGCAGCCGATCGGGGCTAGGGGGGCCCGGGAGGAGACGCGAGCAGTACTTC. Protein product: CASSRSGLGGPGRRREQYF. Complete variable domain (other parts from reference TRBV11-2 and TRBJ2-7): EAGVAQSPRYKIIEKRQSVAFWCNPISGHATLYWYQQILGQGPKLLIQFQNNGVVDDSQLPKDRFSAERLKGVDSTLKIQPAKLEDSAVYLCASSRSGLGGPGRRREQYFGPGTRLTVT.

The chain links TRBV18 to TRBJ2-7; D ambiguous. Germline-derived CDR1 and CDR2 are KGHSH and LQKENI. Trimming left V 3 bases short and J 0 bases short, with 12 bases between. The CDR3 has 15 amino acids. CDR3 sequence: CASSPQAGISYEQYF. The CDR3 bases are TGTGCCAGCTCACCCCAGGCCGGAATCTCCTACGAGCAGTACTTC.

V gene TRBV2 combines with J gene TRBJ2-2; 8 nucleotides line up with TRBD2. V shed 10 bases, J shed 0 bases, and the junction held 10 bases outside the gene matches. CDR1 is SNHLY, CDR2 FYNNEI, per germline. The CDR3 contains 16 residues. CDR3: CAIPRGAGANTGELFF. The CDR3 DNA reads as TGTGCCATCCCCCGGGGAGCGGGGGCGAACACCGGGGAGCTGTTTTTT. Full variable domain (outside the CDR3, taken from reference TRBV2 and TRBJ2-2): EPEVTQTPSHQVTQMGQEVILRCVPISNHLYFYWYRQILGQKVEFLVSFYNNEISEKSEIFDDQFSVERPDGSNFTLKIRSTKLEDSAMYFCAIPRGAGANTGELFFGEGSRLTVL.

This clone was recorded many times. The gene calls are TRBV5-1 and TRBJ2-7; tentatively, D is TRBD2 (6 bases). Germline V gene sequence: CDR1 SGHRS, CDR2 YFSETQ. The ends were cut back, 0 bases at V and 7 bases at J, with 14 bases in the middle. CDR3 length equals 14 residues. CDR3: CASSLGRGSEEQYF. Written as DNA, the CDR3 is TGCGCCAGCAGCTTGGGCCGGGGGTCGGAGGAGCAGTACTTC. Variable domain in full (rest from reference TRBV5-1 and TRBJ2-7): KAGVTQTPRYLIKTRGQQVTLSCSPISGHRSVSWYQQTPGQGLQFLFEYFSETQRNKGNFPGRFSGRQFSNSRSEMNVSTLELGDSALYLCASSLGRGSEEQYFGPGTRLTVT.

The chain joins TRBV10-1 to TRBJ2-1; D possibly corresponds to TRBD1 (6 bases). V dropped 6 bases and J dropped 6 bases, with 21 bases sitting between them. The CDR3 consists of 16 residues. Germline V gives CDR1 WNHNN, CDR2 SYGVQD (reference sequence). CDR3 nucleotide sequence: TGCGCCAGCAGGGGACACGGGACCGCCGGTGCCAATGAGCAGTTCTTC. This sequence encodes CASRGHGTAGANEQFF.

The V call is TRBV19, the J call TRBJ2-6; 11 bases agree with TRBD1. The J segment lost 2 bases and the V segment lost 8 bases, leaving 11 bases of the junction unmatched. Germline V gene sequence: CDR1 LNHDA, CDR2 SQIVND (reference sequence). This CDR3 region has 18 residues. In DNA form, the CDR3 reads TGTGCCAGTCAATCCCAGCCGGGACAGGGGGCTGGGGCCAACGTCCTGACTTTC. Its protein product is CASQSQPGQGAGANVLTF. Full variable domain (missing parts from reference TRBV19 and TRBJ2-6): DGGITQSPKYLFRKEGQNVTLSCEQNLNHDAMYWYRQDPGQGLRLIYYSQIVNDFQKGDIAEGYSVSREKKESFPLTVTSAQKNPTAFYLCASQSQPGQGAGANVLTFGAGSRLTVL.

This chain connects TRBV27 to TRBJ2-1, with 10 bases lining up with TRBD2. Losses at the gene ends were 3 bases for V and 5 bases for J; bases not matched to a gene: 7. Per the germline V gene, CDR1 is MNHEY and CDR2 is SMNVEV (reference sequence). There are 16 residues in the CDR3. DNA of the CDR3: TGTGCCAGCAGTTTCCTGACTAGCGGGTTAGACAATGAGCAGTTCTTC. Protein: CASSFLTSGLDNEQFF.

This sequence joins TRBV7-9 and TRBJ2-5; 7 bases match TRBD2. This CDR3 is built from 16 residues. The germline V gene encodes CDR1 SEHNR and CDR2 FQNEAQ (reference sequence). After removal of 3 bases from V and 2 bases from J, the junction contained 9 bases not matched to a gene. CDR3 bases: TGTGCCAGCAGCTTTTCGGCTAGCGGAACTCAAGAGACCCAGTACTTC. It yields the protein CASSFSASGTQETQYF.

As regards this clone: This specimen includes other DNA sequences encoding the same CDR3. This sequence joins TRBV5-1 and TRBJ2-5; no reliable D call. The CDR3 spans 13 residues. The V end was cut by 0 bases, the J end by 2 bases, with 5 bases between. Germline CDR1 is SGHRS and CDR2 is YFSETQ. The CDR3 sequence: CASSLARQETQYF. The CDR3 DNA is TGCGCCAGCAGCTTGGCCAGACAAGAGACCCAGTACTTC.

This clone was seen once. The CDR3 bases are TGTGCCAGCAAAGACCGGACAGGCGTTAATGAGCAGTTCTTC. Translating gives CASKDRTGVNEQFF. The chain carries TRBV2 and TRBJ2-1; 7 bases are shared with TRBD1. CDR1 and CDR2 (germline): SNHLY, FYNNEI. The CDR3 has 14 amino acids. V dropped 7 bases and J dropped 7; count of bases not matched to a gene: 10.

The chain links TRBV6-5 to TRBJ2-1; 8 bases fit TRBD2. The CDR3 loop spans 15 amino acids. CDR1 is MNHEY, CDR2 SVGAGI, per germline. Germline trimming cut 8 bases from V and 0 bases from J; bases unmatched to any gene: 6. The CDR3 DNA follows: TGTGCCAGCGTAACTAGCGGAGCCTCCTACAATGAGCAGTTCTTC. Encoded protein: CASVTSGASYNEQFF.

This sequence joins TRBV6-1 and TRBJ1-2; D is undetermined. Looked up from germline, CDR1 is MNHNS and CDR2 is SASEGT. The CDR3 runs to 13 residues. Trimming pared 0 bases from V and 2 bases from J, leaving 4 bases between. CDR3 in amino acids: CASSEARNYGYTF. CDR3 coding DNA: TGTGCCAGCAGTGAAGCCCGGAACTATGGCTACACCTTC.

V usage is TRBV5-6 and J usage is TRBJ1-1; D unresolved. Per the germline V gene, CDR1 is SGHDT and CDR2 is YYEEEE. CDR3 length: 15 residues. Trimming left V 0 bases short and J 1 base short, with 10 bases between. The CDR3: CASSLAGRGNTEAFF. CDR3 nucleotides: TGTGCCAGCAGCTTGGCCGGACGGGGGAACACTGAAGCTTTCTTT.

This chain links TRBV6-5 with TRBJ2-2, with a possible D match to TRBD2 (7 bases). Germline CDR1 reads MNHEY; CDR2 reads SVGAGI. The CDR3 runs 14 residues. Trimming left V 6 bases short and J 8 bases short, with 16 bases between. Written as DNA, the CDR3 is TGTGCCAGCAGGTCTCCGGGGGGCACGGGGGAGCTGTTTTTT. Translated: CASRSPGGTGELFF.

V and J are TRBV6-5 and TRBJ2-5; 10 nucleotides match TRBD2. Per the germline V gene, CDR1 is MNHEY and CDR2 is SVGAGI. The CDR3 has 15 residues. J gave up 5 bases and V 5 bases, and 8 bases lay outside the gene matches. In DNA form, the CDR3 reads TGTGCCAGCAGTCCACTAGCGGGATGGGGGGAGACCCAGTACTTC. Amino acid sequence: CASSPLAGWGETQYF.

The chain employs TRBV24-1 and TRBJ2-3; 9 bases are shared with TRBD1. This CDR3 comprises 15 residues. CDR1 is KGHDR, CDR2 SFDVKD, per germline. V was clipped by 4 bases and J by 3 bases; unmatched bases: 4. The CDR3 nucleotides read TGTGCCACCAGTGAAACCGGGACAGGGACAGATACGCAGTATTTT. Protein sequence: CATSETGTGTDTQYF.

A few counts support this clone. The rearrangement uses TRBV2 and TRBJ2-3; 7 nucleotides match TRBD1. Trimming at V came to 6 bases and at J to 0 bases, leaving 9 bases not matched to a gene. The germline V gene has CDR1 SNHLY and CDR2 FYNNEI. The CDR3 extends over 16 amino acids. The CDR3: CASRDRTLLSTDTQYF. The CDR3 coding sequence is TGTGCCAGCAGGGACAGGACACTACTTAGCACAGATACGCAGTATTTT. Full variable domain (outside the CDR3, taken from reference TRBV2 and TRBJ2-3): EPEVTQTPSHQVTQMGQEVILRCVPISNHLYFYWYRQILGQKVEFLVSFYNNEISEKSEIFDDQFSVERPDGSNFTLKIRSTKLEDSAMYFCASRDRTLLSTDTQYFGPGTRLTVL.

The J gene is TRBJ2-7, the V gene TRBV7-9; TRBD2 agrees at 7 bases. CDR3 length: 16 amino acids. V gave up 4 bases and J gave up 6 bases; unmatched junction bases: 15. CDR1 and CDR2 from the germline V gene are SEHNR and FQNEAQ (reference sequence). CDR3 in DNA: TGTGCCAGCAGCTCCTATACTAGCGCACGTGATGGCGAGCAGTACTTC. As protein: CASSSYTSARDGEQYF.

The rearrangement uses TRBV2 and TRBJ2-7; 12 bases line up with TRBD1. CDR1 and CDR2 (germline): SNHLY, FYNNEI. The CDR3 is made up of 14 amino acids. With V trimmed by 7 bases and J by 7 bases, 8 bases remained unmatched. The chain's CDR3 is CASMRGTGGEEQYF. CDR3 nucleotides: TGTGCCAGCATGAGAGGGACAGGGGGCGAGGAGCAGTACTTC.

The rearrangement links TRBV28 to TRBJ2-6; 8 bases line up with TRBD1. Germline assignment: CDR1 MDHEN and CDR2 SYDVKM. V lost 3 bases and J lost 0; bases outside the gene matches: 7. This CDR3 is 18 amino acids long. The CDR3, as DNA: TGTGCCAGCAGTTTGGGCGGACAGGGCCTCTCTGGGGCCAACGTCCTGACTTTC. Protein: CASSLGGQGLSGANVLTF.

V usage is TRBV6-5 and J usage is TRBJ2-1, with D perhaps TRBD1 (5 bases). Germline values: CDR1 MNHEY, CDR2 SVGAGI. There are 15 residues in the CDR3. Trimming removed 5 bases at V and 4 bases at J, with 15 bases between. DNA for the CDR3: TGTGCCAGCAGTCCGACAGTGAATCAATACAATGAGCAGTTCTTC. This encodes CASSPTVNQYNEQFF.

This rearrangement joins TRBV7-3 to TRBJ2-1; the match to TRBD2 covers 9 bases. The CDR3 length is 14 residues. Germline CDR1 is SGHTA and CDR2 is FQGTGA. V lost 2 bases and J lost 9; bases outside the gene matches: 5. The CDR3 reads CASSLAGGIVEQFF. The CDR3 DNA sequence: TGTGCCAGCAGCTTAGCGGGAGGGATAGTTGAGCAGTTCTTC.

CDR3 sequence: CASSEWESEQYF. CDR3 in DNA: TGTGCCAGCAGTGAATGGGAGTCTGAGCAGTACTTC. The gene calls are TRBV6-1 and TRBJ2-7; D is perhaps TRBD2 (5 bases). The germline V and J ends were trimmed by 2 bases and 7 bases, with 9 bases remaining between them. The CDR3 has 12 amino acids. CDR1 is MNHNS, CDR2 SASEGT, per germline.

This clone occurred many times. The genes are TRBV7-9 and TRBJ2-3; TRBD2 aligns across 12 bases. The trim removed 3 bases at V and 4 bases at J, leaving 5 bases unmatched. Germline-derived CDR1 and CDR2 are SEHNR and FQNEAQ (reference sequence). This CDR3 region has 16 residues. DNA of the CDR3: TGTGCCAGCAGCTTGGCTGCTAGCGGGAGGGCAGATACGCAGTATTTT. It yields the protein CASSLAASGRADTQYF.

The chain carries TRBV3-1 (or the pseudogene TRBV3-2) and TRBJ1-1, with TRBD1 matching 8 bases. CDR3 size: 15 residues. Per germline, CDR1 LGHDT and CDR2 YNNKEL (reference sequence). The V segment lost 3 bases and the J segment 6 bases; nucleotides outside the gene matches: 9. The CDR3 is CASSQLGQGSSEAFF. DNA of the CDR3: TGTGCCAGCAGCCAGCTAGGACAGGGTAGCTCTGAAGCTTTCTTT.